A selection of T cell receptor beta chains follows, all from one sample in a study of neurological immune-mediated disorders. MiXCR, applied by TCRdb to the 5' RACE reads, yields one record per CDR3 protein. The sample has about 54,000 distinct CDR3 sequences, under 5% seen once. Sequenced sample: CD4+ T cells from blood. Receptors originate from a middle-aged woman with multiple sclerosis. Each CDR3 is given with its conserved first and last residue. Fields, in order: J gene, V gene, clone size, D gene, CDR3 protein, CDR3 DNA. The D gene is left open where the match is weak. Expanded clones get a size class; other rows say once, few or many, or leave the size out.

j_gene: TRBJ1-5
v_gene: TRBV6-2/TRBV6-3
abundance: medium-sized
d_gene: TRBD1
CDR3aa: CASSLRPGQGNQPQHF
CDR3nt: TGTGCCAGCAGTTTGCGTCCGGGACAGGGGAATCAGCCCCAGCATTTT

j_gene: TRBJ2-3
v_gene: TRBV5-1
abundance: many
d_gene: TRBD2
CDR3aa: CASSLELAGVTDTQYF
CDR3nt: TGCGCCAGCAGCTTGGAGCTAGCGGGGGTCACAGATACGCAGTATTTT

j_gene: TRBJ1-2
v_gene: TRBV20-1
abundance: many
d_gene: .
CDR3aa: CSANPGPYGYTF
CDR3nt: TGCAGTGCGAATCCGGGACCATATGGCTACACCTTC

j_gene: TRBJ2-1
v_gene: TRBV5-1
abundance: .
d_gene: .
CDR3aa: CASSREQGHSFNEQFF
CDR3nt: TGCGCCAGCAGTCGAGAACAGGGCCATTCCTTTAATGAGCAGTTCTTC

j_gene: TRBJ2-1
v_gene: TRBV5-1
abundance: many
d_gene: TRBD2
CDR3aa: CASSLGRIASGAGYNEQFF
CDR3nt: TGCGCCAGCAGCTTGGGCCGAATAGCTAGCGGGGCCGGATACAATGAGCAGTTCTTC

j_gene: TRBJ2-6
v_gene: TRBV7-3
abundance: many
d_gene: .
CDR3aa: CASSQDSGANVLTF
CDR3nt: TGTGCCAGCAGTCAAGACTCTGGGGCCAACGTCCTGACTTTC

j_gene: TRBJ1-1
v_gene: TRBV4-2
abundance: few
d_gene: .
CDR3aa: CASTLEGYTEAFF
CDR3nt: TGTGCCAGCACCCTCGAGGGGTACACTGAAGCTTTCTTT

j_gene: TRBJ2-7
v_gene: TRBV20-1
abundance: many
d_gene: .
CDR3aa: CSARDEQSSYEQYF
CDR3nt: TGCAGTGCTAGAGATGAACAGTCGTCCTACGAGCAGTACTTC

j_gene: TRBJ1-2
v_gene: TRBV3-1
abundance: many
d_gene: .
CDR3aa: CATQKGREGGYTF
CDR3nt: TGTGCCACGCAGAAAGGCAGGGAAGGTGGCTACACCTTC

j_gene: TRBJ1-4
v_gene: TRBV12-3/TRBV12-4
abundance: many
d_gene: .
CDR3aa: CASRENEKLFF
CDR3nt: TGTGCCAGCAGAGAGAATGAAAAACTGTTTTTT

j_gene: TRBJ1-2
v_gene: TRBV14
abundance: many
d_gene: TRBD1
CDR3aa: CASSQALGTGYGYTF
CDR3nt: TGTGCCAGCAGCCAAGCCCTCGGGACAGGGTATGGCTACACCTTC

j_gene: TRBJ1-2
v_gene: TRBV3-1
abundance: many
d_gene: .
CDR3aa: CASSHHRENYGYTF
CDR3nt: TGTGCCAGCAGCCACCACAGGGAAAACTATGGCTACACCTTC

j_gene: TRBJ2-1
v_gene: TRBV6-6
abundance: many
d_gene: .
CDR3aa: CALGQSSYNEQFF
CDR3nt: TGTGCCTTAGGCCAGAGCTCCTACAATGAGCAGTTCTTC

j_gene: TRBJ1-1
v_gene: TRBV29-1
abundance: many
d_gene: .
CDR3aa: CSVANRAATEAFF
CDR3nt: TGCAGCGTTGCCAACAGGGCGGCCACTGAAGCTTTCTTT

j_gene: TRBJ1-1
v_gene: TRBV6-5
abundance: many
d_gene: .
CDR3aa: CASSSKGWNTEAFF
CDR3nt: TGTGCCAGCAGTTCAAAGGGTTGGAACACTGAAGCTTTCTTT

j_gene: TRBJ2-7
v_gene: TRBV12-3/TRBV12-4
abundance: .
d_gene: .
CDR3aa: CASRYGSTYEQYF
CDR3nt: TGTGCCAGCAGATATGGTTCAACCTACGAGCAGTACTTC

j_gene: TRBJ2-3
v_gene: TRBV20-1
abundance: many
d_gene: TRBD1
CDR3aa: CSARDPRDSRTDTQYF
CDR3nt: TGCAGTGCTAGAGATCCTCGGGACAGCCGCACAGATACGCAGTATTTT

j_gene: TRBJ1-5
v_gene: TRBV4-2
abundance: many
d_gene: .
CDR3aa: CASSQVSEGNRGNQPQHF
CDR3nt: TGTGCCAGCAGCCAAGTATCGGAGGGAAATAGAGGCAATCAGCCCCAGCATTTT

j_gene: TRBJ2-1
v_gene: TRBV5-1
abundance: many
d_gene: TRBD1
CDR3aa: CASSWAAGTVYNEQFF
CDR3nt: TGCGCCAGCAGCTGGGCTGCAGGGACAGTCTACAATGAGCAGTTCTTC

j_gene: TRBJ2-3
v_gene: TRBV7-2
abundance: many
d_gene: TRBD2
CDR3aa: CASSLLGGGGDTQYF
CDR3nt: TGTGCCAGCAGCTTATTAGGCGGGGGTGGAGATACGCAGTATTTT

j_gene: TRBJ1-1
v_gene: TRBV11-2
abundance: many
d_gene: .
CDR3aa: CASSPRPAQGNTEAFF
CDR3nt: TGTGCCAGCAGCCCCCGCCCGGCCCAGGGGAACACTGAAGCTTTCTTT

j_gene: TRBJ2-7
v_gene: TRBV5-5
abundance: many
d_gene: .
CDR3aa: CASSPGGPSNIEQYF
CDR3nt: TGTGCCAGCAGCCCCGGCGGCCCCTCGAATATAGAGCAGTACTTC

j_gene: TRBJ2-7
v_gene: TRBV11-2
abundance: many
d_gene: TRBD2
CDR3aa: CASSLERGAYEQYF
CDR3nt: TGTGCCAGCAGCTTAGAGCGGGGGGCCTACGAGCAGTACTTC

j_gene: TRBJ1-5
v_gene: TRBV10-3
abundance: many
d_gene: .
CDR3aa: CAIGGGAAGLNQPQHF
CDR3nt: TGTGCCATCGGGGGAGGGGCCGCTGGCTTAAATCAGCCCCAGCATTTT

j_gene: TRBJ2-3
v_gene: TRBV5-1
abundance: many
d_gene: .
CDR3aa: CASSTWEADTQYF
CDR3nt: TGCGCCAGCAGCACGTGGGAAGCAGATACGCAGTATTTT

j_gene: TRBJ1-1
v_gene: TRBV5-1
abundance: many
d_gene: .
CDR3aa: CASSSAPGYTEAFF
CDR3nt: TGCGCCAGCAGCTCAGCGCCGGGGTACACTGAAGCTTTCTTT

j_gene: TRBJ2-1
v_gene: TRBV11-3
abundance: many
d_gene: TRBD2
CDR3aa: CASGLGGGNNEQFF
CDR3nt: TGTGCCAGCGGTTTGGGCGGGGGGAACAATGAGCAGTTCTTC